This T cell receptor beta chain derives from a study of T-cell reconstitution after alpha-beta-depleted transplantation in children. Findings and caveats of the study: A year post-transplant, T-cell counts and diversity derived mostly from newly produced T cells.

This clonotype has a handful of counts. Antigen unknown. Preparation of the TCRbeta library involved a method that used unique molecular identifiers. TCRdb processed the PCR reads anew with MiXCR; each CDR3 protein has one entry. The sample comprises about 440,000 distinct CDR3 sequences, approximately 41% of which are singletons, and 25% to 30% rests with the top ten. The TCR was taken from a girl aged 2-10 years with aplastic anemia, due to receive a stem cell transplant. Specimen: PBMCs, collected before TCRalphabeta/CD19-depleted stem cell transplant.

DNA for the CDR3: TGTGCCAGCAGCTTAGCGCTAGGGAACACTGAAGCTTTCTTT. Amino acid sequence: CASSLALGNTEAFF. This rearrangement joins TRBV7-9 to TRBJ1-1; D unclear. V lost 0 bases and J lost 1, with 6 bases in between. Germline CDR1 and CDR2: SEHNR and FQNEAQ (reference sequence). The CDR3 is 14 residues long.